What follows are 25 T cell receptor beta chains derived from one specimen sequenced in a study of T cell clonality in common variable immunodeficiency. Findings and limits, study-wide: Reportedly, TCR beta sequences from common variable immunodeficiency showed fewer deletions and N-nucleotide insertions.

No cognate antigen is known for these TCRs. Repertoires were generated with immunoSEQ multiplex PCR, while TCRdb's copy carries only in-frame clones and drops some. Recorded here are fewer than 35,000 clones, none singletons. Sequenced input: peripheral blood mononuclear cells. The receptors originated from a human donor with common variable immunodeficiency.

A few counts support this clone. The read finishes 3 residues shy of the CDR3 end, and the germline J gene is used to complete it. V and J are TRBV6-1 and TRBJ1-2; 8 nucleotides match TRBD1. Germline V gene data show CDR1 as MNHNS and CDR2 as SASEGT. With 0 bases clipped from V and 4 bases from J, the junction kept 7 bases outside the gene matches. There are 16 residues in the CDR3. Incomplete CDR3 DNA: TGTGCCAGCAGTGAAGCTTCCCAGGGGGCATCCTATGGC. Its translation: CASSEASQGASYG. The entire CDR3 reads CASSEASQGASYGYTF.

The table lists this clone with a few counts. The DNA ends 3 residues before the CDR3 does, and the rest of the CDR3 is filled in from the germline J gene. This rearrangement joins TRBV2 to TRBJ1-1; 8 nucleotides line up with TRBD1. The CDR3 sequence is 13 residues long. The ends lost 5 bases at V and 5 bases at J; junction bases unmatched: 4. CDR1 is SNHLY, CDR2 FYNNEI, per germline. The CDR3 reads CASSPQGETEAFF. Partial CDR3 DNA: TGTGCCAGCAGTCCACAGGGGGAGACTGAA.

This clone came up many times. The DNA ends 3 residues before the CDR3 does, and the rest of the CDR3 is filled in from the germline J gene. The rearrangement links TRBV7-9 to TRBJ1-5, with D uncertain. This CDR3 contains 15 residues. Germline V gene lookup returns CDR1 SEHNR and CDR2 FQNEAQ (reference sequence). V lost 1 base, J lost 0 bases, and 7 bases lay in between. Incomplete CDR3 DNA: TGTGCCAGCAGCTTAGAGGGTTATAGCAATCAGCCC. Protein: CASSLEGYSNQP. The whole CDR3 reads CASSLEGYSNQPQHF. Complete variable domain (other parts from reference TRBV7-9 and TRBJ1-5): DTGVSQNPRHKITKRGQNVTFRCDPISEHNRLYWYRQTLGQGPEFLTYFQNEAQLEKSRLLSDRFSAERPKGSFSTLEIQRTEQGDSAMYLCASSLEGYSNQPQHFGDGTRLSIL.

For this clone: The observed sequence ends 3 residues before the CDR3 terminus, with the missing tail filled in from the germline J gene. The chain combines TRBV7-3 with TRBJ1-1, with D unresolved. There are 11 residues in the CDR3. V lost 5 bases to trimming and J lost 5 bases, with 6 bases between them. Germline V gene sequence: CDR1 SGHTA, CDR2 FQGTGA. CDR3 DNA, as far as it was read: TGTGCCAGCAGCAGCAATACTGAA. It yields the protein CASSSNTE. The CDR3 in its entirety is CASSSNTEAFF.

Comment on this clone: The read ends 3 residues shy of where the CDR3 ends; the end is completed using the germline J gene. The rearrangement joins TRBV7-2 to TRBJ1-2; D remains ambiguous. V gave up 2 bases and J gave up 0 bases, with 7 bases separating them. In germline, CDR1 is SGHTA, CDR2 FQGNSA. This CDR3 comprises 14 residues. This chain's CDR3 is CASSLQVANYGYTF. CDR3 DNA (partial): TGTGCCAGCAGCTTACAGGTAGCTAACTATGGC.

Concerning this clone: Read coverage stops 3 residues before the CDR3 terminus; the germline J gene supplies the remainder. The rearrangement joins TRBV5-1 to TRBJ1-1, with TRBD1 identical over 7 bases. The CDR3 has 12 amino acids. The germline V gene has CDR1 SGHRS and CDR2 YFSETQ. The part of the CDR3 DNA that was read is TGCGCCAGCAGCCTCGACAGGGAGGAT. This sequence encodes CASSLDRED. The full-length CDR3 reads as CASSLDREDAFF.

This clone has only a few counts. The CDR3 extends 3 residues past the end of the read, so its final part is completed from the germline J gene. This sequence joins TRBV19 and TRBJ2-2; 7 bases map to TRBD1. V lost 6 bases to trimming and J lost 1 base; unmatched junction nucleotides: 5. This CDR3 spans 15 amino acids. Per the germline V gene, CDR1 is LNHDA and CDR2 is SQIVND (reference sequence). This chain's CDR3 is CASRSGQMNTGELFF. The sequenced part of the CDR3 DNA is TGTGCCAGTAGATCGGGACAGATGAACACCGGGGAG.

A few counts support this clone. The CDR3 end lies 3 residues beyond the end of the read and is filled in from the germline J gene. The chain has TRBV18 and TRBJ1-1; no clear D gene. V gave up 2 bases and J gave up 3 bases, with 13 bases separating them. CDR1 and CDR2 from the germline V gene are KGHSH and LQKENI. CDR3 size: 15 residues. CDR3 protein: CASSPGRGLDTEAFF. CDR3 DNA, as far as it was read: TGTGCCAGCTCACCAGGGCGGGGTTTGGACACTGAA.

As to this clone: The read finishes 3 residues shy of the CDR3 end, and the germline J gene is used to complete it. V and J are TRBV7-2 and TRBJ1-3, with TRBD1 identical over 9 bases. V shed 0 bases, J shed 9 bases, and the junction held 9 bases outside the gene matches. Germline V gene data show CDR1 as SGHTA and CDR2 as FQGNSA. The CDR3 runs to 16 residues. CDR3 region: CASSLALGTGLSTIYF. The DNA read from the CDR3 is TGTGCCAGCAGCTTAGCGCTAGGGACAGGGCTCAGCACC. The variable domain in full, with the rest retrieved from reference TRBV7-2 and TRBJ1-3, is GAGVSQSPSNKVTEKGKDVELRCDPISGHTALYWYRQSLGQGLEFLIYFQGNSAPDKSGLPSDRFSAERTGGSVSTLTIQRTQQEDSAVYLCASSLALGTGLSTIYFGEGSWLTVV.

This clone appeared a few times. The DNA ends 3 residues before the CDR3 does, and the rest of the CDR3 is filled in from the germline J gene. The rearrangement uses TRBV7-6 and TRBJ1-2; TRBD1 matches 9 bases. This CDR3 is built from 15 residues. Germline values: CDR1 SGHVS, CDR2 FNYEAQ. CDR3 DNA, as far as it was read: TGTGCCAGCAGCTTAATTGGGACAGGGAAAGAAGGC. Translation gives CASSLIGTGKEG. The whole CDR3 protein is CASSLIGTGKEGYTF. Supplemented by reference TRBV7-6 and TRBJ1-2, the full variable domain reads GAGVSQSPRYKVTKRGQDVALRCDPISGHVSLYWYRQALGQGPEFLTYFNYEAQQDKSGLPNDRFSAERPEGSISTLTIQRTEQRDSAMYRCASSLIGTGKEGYTFGSGTRLTVV.

Note on this clone: The read stops 3 residues short of the end of the CDR3; the missing end is completed from the germline J gene. This sequence joins TRBV5-1 and TRBJ2-7, with 7 bases matching TRBD1. The CDR3 extends over 12 amino acids. Germline V gives CDR1 SGHRS, CDR2 YFSETQ. Trimming at V came to 4 bases and at J to 5 bases, leaving 3 bases not matched to a gene. CDR3 DNA (partial): TGCGCCAGCAGCCCTACAGGGGACGAG. Its translation: CASSPTGDE. The entire CDR3 protein reads CASSPTGDEQYF.

The table lists this clone with a few counts. From the germline J gene comes the end of the CDR3, since the read stops 3 residues before it. The chain has TRBV30 and TRBJ1-2, with D tentatively TRBD1 (5 bases). The V and J ends lost 1 base and 3 bases respectively, with 15 bases between them. Germline loops: CDR1 GTSNPN, CDR2 SVGIG (reference sequence). The CDR3 totals 15 residues. CDR3 bases read: TGTGCCTGGAGTGGAGTCAGGGTACGCGACTATGGC. Protein sequence: CAWSGVRVRDYG. The full CDR3 protein reads CAWSGVRVRDYGYTF.

This clone was seen a handful of times. From the germline J gene comes the end of the CDR3, since the read stops 3 residues before it. The chain employs TRBV19 and TRBJ2-1; 8 nucleotides match TRBD2. The trim removed 1 base at V and 9 bases at J, leaving 14 bases unmatched. The CDR3 sequence is 17 residues long. The germline V gene has CDR1 LNHDA and CDR2 SQIVND (reference sequence). CDR3 bases read: TGTGCCAGTAGTATAGGTTTCGGGGGGGTCCTGGAGGGTGAG. This codes for CASSIGFGGVLEGE. The entire CDR3 sequence reads CASSIGFGGVLEGEQFF.

The CDR3 DNA, read in part, is TGTGCCAGTAGCACTGGACAGGGAGGGGGC. It specifies CASSTGQGGG. The entire CDR3 protein is CASSTGQGGGYTF. V usage is TRBV19 and J usage is TRBJ1-2, with 8 bases fitting TRBD1. The read stops 3 residues short of the end of the CDR3; the missing end is completed from the germline J gene. This CDR3 comprises 13 residues. The V gene's germline CDR1 is LNHDA and CDR2 SQIVND (reference sequence). Based on the CDR3 plus reference TRBV19 and TRBJ1-2, the full variable domain is DGGITQSPKYLFRKEGQNVTLSCEQNLNHDAMYWYRQDPGQGLRLIYYSQIVNDFQKGDIAEGYSVSREKKESFPLTVTSAQKNPTAFYLCASSTGQGGGYTFGSGTRLTVV.

For this clone: The CDR3 extends 3 residues past the end of the read, so its final part is completed from the germline J gene. The J gene is TRBJ2-7, the V gene TRBV20-1; 11 bases line up with TRBD2. The CDR3 spans 15 residues. Germline V lookup: CDR1 DFQATT, CDR2 SNEGSKA (reference sequence). V lost 0 bases and J lost 6; bases outside the gene matches: 7. The CDR3 DNA, read in part, is TGCAGTGCTAGAGATCTTAGCGGGGGGGTAGGCGAG. It encodes CSARDLSGGVGE. Given in full, the CDR3 is CSARDLSGGVGEQYF.

In this sample, this clone turned up a few times. The DNA read from the CDR3 is TGTGCCAGCAGCTTCCTACCGGGACAGCAAGAGACC. The encoded protein is CASSFLPGQQET. In full, the CDR3 reads CASSFLPGQQETQYF. This chain connects TRBV7-8 to TRBJ2-5; 7 bases line up with TRBD1. Read sequence stops 3 residues before the CDR3 end, and the germline J gene provides the missing end. Germline CDR1 and CDR2: SGHVS and FQNEAQ. Trimming took 3 bases from V and 2 from J; bases not matched to a gene: 6. This CDR3 region has 15 residues.

As regards this clone: The CDR3 end falls 3 residues outside the read, so it is completed with the germline J gene. This chain joins TRBV7-8 and TRBJ2-5, with a weak D call TRBD1 (6 bases). With 4 bases removed from V and 2 bases from J, the gap between germline ends came to 8 bases. The V gene's germline CDR1 is SGHVS and CDR2 FQNEAQ. The CDR3 has 13 amino acids. This CDR3 is CASSYGQQETQYF. The sequenced CDR3 bases are TGTGCCAGCAGCTACGGACAGCAAGAGACC.

This clone was seen a few times. Read sequence stops 3 residues before the CDR3 end, and the germline J gene provides the missing end. V is TRBV20-1 and J is TRBJ1-5; the match to TRBD1 covers 7 bases. CDR3 length: 13 amino acids. With 5 bases clipped from V and 7 bases from J, the junction kept 8 bases outside the gene matches. Germline CDR1 is DFQATT and CDR2 is SNEGSKA (reference sequence). CDR3 DNA, as far as it was read: TGCAGTGCTTGGCAGGGGGATAGGCAGCCC. Its translation is CSAWQGDRQP. The CDR3 as a whole reads CSAWQGDRQPQHF.

This clone occurred a few times. The read halts 3 residues ahead of the CDR3 end, with the missing end drawn from the germline J gene. This chain joins TRBV19 and TRBJ1-1, with 11 bases lining up with TRBD1. V dropped 1 base and J dropped 0; count of bases not matched to a gene: 7. The CDR3 is 18 residues long. Germline CDR1 and CDR2: LNHDA and SQIVND (reference sequence). CDR3 protein: CASSIGGQGAILNTEAFF. CDR3 bases read: TGTGCCAGTAGTATAGGAGGACAGGGGGCGATCCTGAACACTGAA.

About this clone itself: The read falls 3 residues short of the CDR3 end, and the missing part is taken from the germline J gene. The J gene is TRBJ2-5, the V gene TRBV2, with TRBD2 as a possible D gene (6 bases). Germline V lookup: CDR1 SNHLY, CDR2 FYNNEI. The CDR3 loop spans 12 amino acids. V was trimmed by 9 bases and J by 5 bases, leaving 13 bases between them. The chain's CDR3 is CASRTTAETQYF. CDR3 DNA, as far as it was read: TGTGCCAGTCGGACTACGGCGGAGACC.

About this clone: The read ends 3 residues early relative to the CDR3; the germline J gene fills the gap. This chain uses TRBV6-1 with TRBJ1-1; tentative D call: TRBD1 (5 bases). Germline V gene sequence: CDR1 MNHNS, CDR2 SASEGT. This CDR3 contains 13 residues. The CDR3 bases that were read are TGTGCCAGCAGTGCCGAGGAGGGGCTTAGA. Residues: CASSAEEGLR. The entire CDR3 is CASSAEEGLRAFF.

The sample holds a few counts of this clone. The read finishes 3 residues shy of the CDR3 end, and the germline J gene is used to complete it. This sequence joins TRBV19 and TRBJ1-2; 7 positions agree with TRBD1. This CDR3 comprises 14 residues. The V and J ends lost 9 bases and 0 bases, in that order; junction bases with no gene match: 7. Germline V gene sequence: CDR1 LNHDA, CDR2 SQIVND (reference sequence). Partial CDR3 DNA: TGTGCCAGCATCACAGGGGAAGCTAACTATGGC. It translates to CASITGEANYG. The entire CDR3 reads CASITGEANYGYTF.

This clone was picked up a small number of times. The CDR3 end falls 3 residues outside the read, so it is completed with the germline J gene. The rearrangement uses TRBV5-6 and TRBJ1-2; no definite D call. The germline gives CDR1 SGHDT, CDR2 YYEEEE. This CDR3 comprises 12 residues. The germline V and J ends were trimmed by 3 bases and 5 bases, with 8 bases remaining between them. The CDR3 sequence is CASSSLLYGYTF. Incomplete CDR3 DNA: TGTGCCAGCAGCTCTCTCCTTTATGGC.

This clone was found many times. Read data end 3 residues before the CDR3 end; the end is taken from the germline J gene. V gene TRBV2 combines with J gene TRBJ1-1; D is uncertain. Trimming shortened V by 8 bases and J by 7 bases, and 17 bases separated the two germline ends. The CDR3 extends over 13 amino acids. CDR1 and CDR2 from the germline V gene are SNHLY and FYNNEI. Incomplete CDR3 DNA: TGTGCCAGCTGCACTGCAGGTTGCGATGAA. This gives the protein CASCTAGCDE. The whole CDR3 protein is CASCTAGCDEAFF.

This clone was counted a few times. The CDR3 bases that were read are TGTGCCAGCATTCTTGGGGGGGACGTCAATGAG. This codes for CASILGGDVNE. The whole CDR3 protein reads CASILGGDVNEQFF. The chain carries TRBV2 and TRBJ2-1, with TRBD2 matching over 7 bases. The DNA ends 3 residues before the CDR3 does, and the rest of the CDR3 is filled in from the germline J gene. The V segment lost 7 bases and the J segment 6 bases; nucleotides outside the gene matches: 9. The CDR3 is 14 residues long. CDR1 is SNHLY and CDR2 is FYNNEI in the germline V gene. Full variable domain (rest looked up from reference TRBV2 and TRBJ2-1): EPEVTQTPSHQVTQMGQEVILRCVPISNHLYFYWYRQILGQKVEFLVSFYNNEISEKSEIFDDQFSVERPDGSNFTLKIRSTKLEDSAMYFCASILGGDVNEQFFGPGTRLTVL.